A selection of T cell receptor beta chains follows, all from one sample in a study of T cell changes during pregnancy in multiple sclerosis. The method was immunoSEQ multiplex PCR; TCRdb's version includes in-frame clones alone and lacks a portion of them. The sample lists over 50,000 clones; 88% were seen once. The sequencing used peripheral blood, collected in the first trimester of pregnancy. These TCRs come from a female donor with multiple sclerosis, enrolled in a pregnancy study. Each CDR3 is given with its conserved first and last residue. Fields, in order: CDR3 length, clone size, J gene, D gene, V gene, CDR3 protein, CDR3 DNA. D genes are given only for firm matches. Part of the rows lack a size; the others show once, few, many or a class for expanded clones.

cdr3_length: 18; clone_size: NA; j_call: TRBJ1-3; d_call: TRBD1; v_call: TRBV18; cdr3_aa: CASSPPRGQENSGNTIYF; cdr3_nt: TGTGCCAGCTCACCACCGAGGGGACAGGAGAACTCTGGAAACACCATATATTTT
cdr3_length: 13; clone_size: NA; j_call: TRBJ2-7; d_call: NA; v_call: TRBV7-9; cdr3_aa: CASSFLSSYEQYF; cdr3_nt: TGTGCCAGCAGCTTCCTCAGCTCCTACGAGCAGTACTTC
cdr3_length: 14; clone_size: NA; j_call: TRBJ1-2; d_call: TRBD1; v_call: TRBV5-4; cdr3_aa: CASSSLTGEDGYTF; cdr3_nt: TGTGCCAGCAGCTCCCTGACAGGGGAGGATGGCTACACCTTC
cdr3_length: 14; clone_size: NA; j_call: TRBJ1-1; d_call: NA; v_call: TRBV7-2; cdr3_aa: CASSLASTDTEAFF; cdr3_nt: TGTGCCAGCAGCTTAGCGTCGACAGACACTGAAGCTTTCTTT
cdr3_length: 12; clone_size: once; j_call: TRBJ2-7; d_call: NA; v_call: TRBV19; cdr3_aa: CASSIAGDEQYF; cdr3_nt: TGTGCCAGTAGTATAGCGGGAGACGAGCAGTACTTC
cdr3_length: 17; clone_size: NA; j_call: TRBJ2-3; d_call: TRBD2; v_call: TRBV12-5; cdr3_aa: CASGLDPWRGYTDTQYF; cdr3_nt: TGTGCTAGTGGTTTGGACCCTTGGCGGGGGTACACAGATACGCAGTATTTT
cdr3_length: 13; clone_size: NA; j_call: TRBJ2-5; d_call: NA; v_call: TRBV6-6; cdr3_aa: CASTPPGVETQYF; cdr3_nt: TGTGCCAGCACCCCTCCAGGGGTAGAGACCCAGTACTTC
cdr3_length: 13; clone_size: NA; j_call: TRBJ1-2; d_call: TRBD1; v_call: TRBV5-6; cdr3_aa: CASSVGQNYGYTF; cdr3_nt: TGTGCCAGCAGCGTGGGACAGAACTATGGCTACACCTTC
cdr3_length: 13; clone_size: NA; j_call: TRBJ2-1; d_call: TRBD2; v_call: TRBV27; cdr3_aa: CASRTSGYNEQFF; cdr3_nt: TGTGCCAGCCGGACTAGCGGTTACAATGAGCAGTTCTTC
cdr3_length: 13; clone_size: NA; j_call: TRBJ1-2; d_call: NA; v_call: TRBV9; cdr3_aa: CASSVEEGHGYTF; cdr3_nt: TGTGCCAGCAGCGTAGAGGAGGGGCATGGCTACACCTTC
cdr3_length: 14; clone_size: NA; j_call: TRBJ2-5; d_call: NA; v_call: TRBV19; cdr3_aa: CASSTPGTRETQYF; cdr3_nt: TGTGCCAGTAGCACACCGGGAACTCGAGAGACCCAGTACTTC
cdr3_length: 13; clone_size: NA; j_call: TRBJ2-7; d_call: TRBD2; v_call: TRBV27; cdr3_aa: CASSLGLAYEQYF; cdr3_nt: TGTGCCAGCAGTTTGGGACTAGCCTACGAGCAGTACTTC
cdr3_length: 13; clone_size: once; j_call: TRBJ1-2; d_call: NA; v_call: TRBV5-4; cdr3_aa: CATRQSPRSGYTF; cdr3_nt: TGTGCCACCCGACAGTCCCCACGGAGTGGCTACACCTTC
cdr3_length: 14; clone_size: NA; j_call: TRBJ2-7; d_call: TRBD2; v_call: TRBV7-3; cdr3_aa: CASSPGLAVSEQYF; cdr3_nt: TGTGCCAGCAGTCCCGGACTAGCGGTCTCCGAGCAGTACTTC
cdr3_length: 16; clone_size: NA; j_call: TRBJ1-2; d_call: TRBD1; v_call: TRBV13; cdr3_aa: CASSPGQGAANYGYTF; cdr3_nt: TGTGCCAGCAGCCCGGGACAGGGGGCAGCTAACTATGGCTACACCTTC
cdr3_length: 13; clone_size: NA; j_call: TRBJ1-1; d_call: NA; v_call: TRBV13; cdr3_aa: CASSPGLGTEAFF; cdr3_nt: TGTGCCAGCAGCCCCGGACTGGGCACTGAAGCTTTCTTT
cdr3_length: 15; clone_size: NA; j_call: TRBJ1-2; d_call: NA; v_call: TRBV27; cdr3_aa: CASSIVQGNNYGYTF; cdr3_nt: TGTGCCAGCAGTATTGTTCAGGGGAATAACTATGGCTACACCTTC
cdr3_length: 16; clone_size: once; j_call: TRBJ1-2; d_call: NA; v_call: TRBV27; cdr3_aa: CASSLSSMTASYGYTF; cdr3_nt: TGTGCCAGCAGTTTATCGTCCATGACAGCTTCTTATGGCTACACCTTC
cdr3_length: 12; clone_size: NA; j_call: TRBJ2-1; d_call: NA; v_call: TRBV11-1; cdr3_aa: CASSLEGSSAVF; cdr3_nt: TGTGCCAGCAGCTTAGAGGGGTCTAGTGCGGTCTTC
cdr3_length: 15; clone_size: NA; j_call: TRBJ2-1; d_call: NA; v_call: TRBV19; cdr3_aa: CASSIGVAEYNEQFF; cdr3_nt: TGTGCCAGTAGTATCGGGGTAGCTGAGTACAATGAGCAGTTCTTC
cdr3_length: 11; clone_size: NA; j_call: TRBJ2-1; d_call: TRBD2; v_call: TRBV28; cdr3_aa: CASMNSGKQFF; cdr3_nt: TGTGCCAGCATGAATAGCGGGAAGCAGTTCTTC
cdr3_length: 13; clone_size: NA; j_call: TRBJ2-3; d_call: NA; v_call: TRBV10-1; cdr3_aa: CASNKVQGTTQYF; cdr3_nt: TGCGCCAGCAATAAAGTCCAGGGGACTACGCAGTATTTT
cdr3_length: 19; clone_size: once; j_call: TRBJ2-6; d_call: TRBD1; v_call: TRBV2; cdr3_aa: CASRLQGAPSLSGANVLTF; cdr3_nt: TGTGCCAGCAGATTACAGGGGGCCCCCTCTTTATCTGGGGCCAACGTCCTGACTTTC
cdr3_length: 19; clone_size: NA; j_call: TRBJ1-5; d_call: NA; v_call: TRBV19; cdr3_aa: CASSKARAGYSGSNQPQHF; cdr3_nt: TGTGCCAGTAGTAAGGCCAGGGCGGGCTATAGCGGTAGCAATCAGCCCCAGCATTTT
cdr3_length: 14; clone_size: few; j_call: TRBJ1-1; d_call: NA; v_call: TRBV9; cdr3_aa: CASSVEGENTEAFF; cdr3_nt: TGTGCCAGCAGCGTAGAAGGGGAAAACACTGAAGCTTTCTTT
cdr3_length: 13; clone_size: NA; j_call: TRBJ2-1; d_call: TRBD2; v_call: TRBV5-1; cdr3_aa: CASSLVGEGPQFF; cdr3_nt: TGCGCCAGCAGCTTGGTGGGGGAGGGCCCACAGTTCTTC
cdr3_length: 17; clone_size: once; j_call: TRBJ1-4; d_call: NA; v_call: TRBV10-1; cdr3_aa: CASRRSYGAQIREKLFF; cdr3_nt: TGCGCCAGCAGGAGGTCTTACGGCGCACAAATAAGGGAAAAACTGTTTTTT
cdr3_length: 18; clone_size: NA; j_call: TRBJ2-6; d_call: TRBD1; v_call: TRBV18; cdr3_aa: CASSPPGQGYSGANVLTF; cdr3_nt: TGTGCCAGCTCACCACCGGGACAGGGGTACTCTGGGGCCAACGTCCTGACTTTC
cdr3_length: 12; clone_size: NA; j_call: TRBJ1-2; d_call: NA; v_call: TRBV29-1; cdr3_aa: CSVVSGTYGYTF; cdr3_nt: TGCAGCGTTGTATCAGGTACCTATGGCTACACCTTC
cdr3_length: 16; clone_size: NA; j_call: TRBJ2-2; d_call: NA; v_call: TRBV5-1; cdr3_aa: CASSLASGENTGELFF; cdr3_nt: TGCGCCAGCAGCTTGGCCTCAGGGGAGAACACCGGGGAGCTGTTTTTT
cdr3_length: 14; clone_size: NA; j_call: TRBJ2-5; d_call: NA; v_call: TRBV7-3; cdr3_aa: CASSLGGNVETQYF; cdr3_nt: TGTGCCAGCAGCCTCGGAGGGAACGTAGAGACCCAGTACTTC
cdr3_length: 15; clone_size: NA; j_call: TRBJ1-1; d_call: NA; v_call: TRBV4-2; cdr3_aa: CAGSQDLRTAWQAFF; cdr3_nt: TGTGCCGGCAGCCAAGATCTCCGGACAGCCTGGCAGGCTTTCTTT
cdr3_length: 16; clone_size: once; j_call: TRBJ2-3; d_call: TRBD2; v_call: TRBV7-9; cdr3_aa: CASSLGGLAGADTQYF; cdr3_nt: TGTGCCAGCAGCTTAGGGGGACTAGCGGGAGCCGATACGCAGTATTTT
cdr3_length: 14; clone_size: NA; j_call: TRBJ2-7; d_call: TRBD2; v_call: TRBV5-1; cdr3_aa: CASSLGLAYYEQYF; cdr3_nt: TGCGCCAGCAGCTTGGGACTAGCCTACTACGAGCAGTACTTC
cdr3_length: 15; clone_size: NA; j_call: TRBJ2-3; d_call: TRBD2; v_call: TRBV29-1; cdr3_aa: CSVEDSSGRGDTQYF; cdr3_nt: TGCAGCGTTGAAGATTCTAGCGGGAGGGGGGATACGCAGTATTTT
cdr3_length: 18; clone_size: NA; j_call: TRBJ1-5; d_call: TRBD1; v_call: TRBV18; cdr3_aa: CASSPLGQSSASNQPQHF; cdr3_nt: TGTGCCAGCTCACCATTGGGACAGTCTTCAGCTAGCAATCAGCCCCAGCATTTT
cdr3_length: 15; clone_size: once; j_call: TRBJ2-1; d_call: TRBD2; v_call: TRBV28; cdr3_aa: CASSPGLAGHNEQFF; cdr3_nt: TGTGCCAGCAGCCCAGGACTAGCGGGACACAATGAGCAGTTCTTC
cdr3_length: 15; clone_size: few; j_call: TRBJ2-1; d_call: TRBD2; v_call: TRBV6-4; cdr3_aa: CASSEAASGNNEQFF; cdr3_nt: TGTGCCAGCAGTGAGGCGGCTAGCGGAAACAATGAGCAGTTCTTC
cdr3_length: 14; clone_size: NA; j_call: TRBJ2-7; d_call: TRBD2; v_call: TRBV10-1; cdr3_aa: CASSPSGRQNEQYF; cdr3_nt: TGCGCCAGCAGCCCTAGCGGGAGACAGAACGAGCAGTACTTC
cdr3_length: 15; clone_size: once; j_call: TRBJ2-7; d_call: TRBD1; v_call: TRBV9; cdr3_aa: CASSDVGDRGYEQYF; cdr3_nt: TGTGCCAGCAGCGACGTGGGGGACAGAGGATACGAGCAGTACTTC
cdr3_length: 13; clone_size: few; j_call: TRBJ1-5; d_call: NA; v_call: TRBV5-5; cdr3_aa: CASSLGGYQPQHF; cdr3_nt: TGTGCCAGCAGCTTGGGAGGGTATCAGCCCCAGCATTTT
cdr3_length: 15; clone_size: NA; j_call: TRBJ1-4; d_call: TRBD1; v_call: TRBV5-4; cdr3_aa: CASSAQGAGNEKLFF; cdr3_nt: TGTGCCAGCAGCGCCCAGGGGGCAGGGAATGAAAAACTGTTTTTT
cdr3_length: 21; clone_size: NA; j_call: TRBJ2-5; d_call: TRBD2; v_call: TRBV13; cdr3_aa: CASIRRAKTSSQFGYQETQYF; cdr3_nt: TGTGCCAGCATAAGGCGGGCCAAGACTAGCAGCCAATTCGGGTACCAAGAGACCCAGTACTTC
cdr3_length: 14; clone_size: NA; j_call: TRBJ2-7; d_call: NA; v_call: TRBV7-2; cdr3_aa: CASSLAGSGWEQYF; cdr3_nt: TGTGCCAGCAGCTTAGCTGGCAGCGGTTGGGAGCAGTACTTC
cdr3_length: 14; clone_size: NA; j_call: TRBJ2-7; d_call: TRBD1; v_call: TRBV7-9; cdr3_aa: CASSLRQGSYEQYF; cdr3_nt: TGTGCCAGCAGCTTAAGACAGGGATCCTACGAGCAGTACTTC
cdr3_length: 16; clone_size: NA; j_call: TRBJ2-2; d_call: TRBD2; v_call: TRBV5-1; cdr3_aa: CASSLIGTSGTGELFF; cdr3_nt: TGCGCCAGCAGCTTAATCGGGACTAGCGGGACCGGGGAGCTGTTTTTT
cdr3_length: 10; clone_size: NA; j_call: TRBJ2-3; d_call: NA; v_call: TRBV30; cdr3_aa: CAWSQDTQYF; cdr3_nt: TGTGCCTGGAGTCAAGATACGCAGTATTTT
cdr3_length: 13; clone_size: NA; j_call: TRBJ2-3; d_call: NA; v_call: TRBV19; cdr3_aa: CASSIRYTDTQYF; cdr3_nt: TGTGCCAGTAGTATCCGGTACACAGATACGCAGTATTTT
cdr3_length: 17; clone_size: NA; j_call: TRBJ2-1; d_call: TRBD2; v_call: TRBV28; cdr3_aa: CASSLASGRGSYNEQFF; cdr3_nt: TGTGCCAGCAGTTTGGCTAGCGGGAGAGGGTCCTACAATGAGCAGTTCTTC
cdr3_length: 15; clone_size: NA; j_call: TRBJ1-1; d_call: NA; v_call: TRBV5-4; cdr3_aa: CASSLSRMTNTEAFF; cdr3_nt: TGTGCCAGCAGCTTGTCTAGGATGACCAACACTGAAGCTTTCTTT
cdr3_length: 15; clone_size: NA; j_call: TRBJ1-4; d_call: TRBD1; v_call: TRBV27; cdr3_aa: CASSSTRQGHEKLFF; cdr3_nt: TGTGCCAGCAGCTCGACAAGACAGGGGCATGAAAAACTGTTTTTT